This entry concerns a single T cell receptor (beta chain). This entry comes from a study of T-cell memory formation after mild COVID-19. TCRdb fed the 5' RACE reads into MiXCR, producing one record per CDR3 protein. This table holds 350,000 to 500,000 distinct CDR3 sequences, 23% found once. The TCR was taken from an adult woman who had mild COVID-19 (a few samples of this study predate the infection). Cell type and time point are not known. Sequencing was done on a sample of PBMCs or a T cell subset sorted from them (not recorded which).

This chain's CDR3 is CASSTGSNYGYTF. In DNA, the CDR3 is TGTGCCAGCAGCACCGGTTCTAACTATGGCTACACCTTC. The chain recombines TRBV7-2 with TRBJ1-2; D unresolved. This CDR3 contains 13 residues. Trimming left V 5 bases short and J 0 bases short, with 7 bases between. Germline V gives CDR1 SGHTA, CDR2 FQGNSA.